This record concerns one TCR beta chain sequence. The assay was immunoSEQ multiplex PCR, and TCRdb's table has in-frame clones only and misses some. The profile shows about 1,900,000 clones, approximately 95% of them singletons. The sample is drawn from a study of shared clonotypes between healthy human individuals. Germline CDR1 SQVTM, CDR2 ANQGSEA. V shed 1 base and J shed 1 base, with 8 bases lying between them. This CDR3 spans 14 amino acids. Naive-designated CD8 cells lacked CD45RO, were positively enriched for CCR7, and omitted terminally differentiated effector memory CD45RA+ cells. None of the donors, who were healthy HIV-negative adults, had recently had acute infections or vaccinations.

The material sequenced was naive CD8+ T cells sorted from blood. The source of this sequence is a man in his late teens or twenties in good health. V is TRBV29-1 and J is TRBJ2-1; D is perhaps TRBD1 or TRBD2 (5 bases each). In DNA, the CDR3 is TGCAGCGTTGAAGTGGGGGTTTCCTACAATGAGCAGTTCTTC. Its translation is CSVEVGVSYNEQFF.